The clone carrying this TCR beta chain was detected a few times. The entry originates in a study of patients and donors after allogeneic stem cell transplantation. Via MiXCR, TCRdb re-called the RT-PCR reads, giving one row per CDR3 protein. The repertoire holds about 400,000 distinct CDR3 sequences, with roughly 17% as singletons. Germline V gives CDR1 SGHRS, CDR2 YFSETQ. With 7 bases clipped from V and 8 bases from J, the junction kept 15 bases outside the gene matches. There are 16 residues in the CDR3. Sequenced input: blood, either unsorted or a sorted T cell fraction (not recorded which). This chain uses TRBV5-1 with TRBJ1-6; 7 nucleotides match TRBD1. The TCR comes from a human donor who was either an allogeneic HSCT recipient or a stem cell or donor lymphocyte infusion donor (not recorded which). It is not recorded whose cells these are; they may come from a transplant donor. Here the CDR3 reads CASHRDRVFGDSPLHF. The CDR3 nucleotides read TGCGCCAGCCACAGGGACAGAGTATTCGGAGATTCACCCCTCCACTTT. The full variable domain, completed using reference TRBV5-1 and TRBJ1-6, is KAGVTQTPRYLIKTRGQQVTLSCSPISGHRSVSWYQQTPGQGLQFLFEYFSETQRNKGNFPGRFSGRQFSNSRSEMNVSTLELGDSALYLCASHRDRVFGDSPLHFGNGTRLTVT.